This T cell receptor beta chain was sequenced during a study of T cell clones after liver transplantation. Measured with immunoSEQ multiplex PCR; TCRdb has only the in-frame clones, and not every one. The repertoire holds 12,000 to 15,000 clones, with about nine tenths as singletons. Germline lookup yields CDR1 WSHSY and CDR2 SAAADI. V trimming: 7 bases; J trimming: 6 bases; junction bases outside the gene matches: 10. The CDR3 is 15 residues long. This specimen consisted of CD8+ T cells from blood, obtained before liver transplant. This chain joins TRBV10-2 and TRBJ2-7, with 12 bases identical to TRBD2. This TCR was recovered from a human donor who received a liver transplant. The CDR3: CASTETSGSLGEQYF. CDR3 coding DNA: TGCGCCAGCACCGAGACTAGCGGGAGCTTGGGCGAGCAGTACTTC.